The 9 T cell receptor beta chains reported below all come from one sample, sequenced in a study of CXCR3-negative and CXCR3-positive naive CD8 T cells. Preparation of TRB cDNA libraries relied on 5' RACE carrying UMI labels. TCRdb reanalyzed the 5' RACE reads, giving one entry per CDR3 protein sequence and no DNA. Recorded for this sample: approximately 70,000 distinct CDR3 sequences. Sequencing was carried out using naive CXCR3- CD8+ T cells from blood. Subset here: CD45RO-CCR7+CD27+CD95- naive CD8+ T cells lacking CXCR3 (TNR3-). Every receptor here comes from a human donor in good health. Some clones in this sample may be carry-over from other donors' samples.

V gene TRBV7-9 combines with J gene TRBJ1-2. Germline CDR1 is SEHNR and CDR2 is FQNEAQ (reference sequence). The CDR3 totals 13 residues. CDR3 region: CASSLSSGYGYTF.

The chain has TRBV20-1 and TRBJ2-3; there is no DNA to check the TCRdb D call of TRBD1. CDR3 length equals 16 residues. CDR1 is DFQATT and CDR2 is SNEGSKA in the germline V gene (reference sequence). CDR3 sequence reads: CSARDGRGPSTDTQYF.

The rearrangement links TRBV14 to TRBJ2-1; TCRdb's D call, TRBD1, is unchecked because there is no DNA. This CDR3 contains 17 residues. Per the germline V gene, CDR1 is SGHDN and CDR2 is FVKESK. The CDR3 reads CASSQNVRGPYYNEQFF. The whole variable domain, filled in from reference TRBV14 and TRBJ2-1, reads EAGVTQFPSHSVIEKGQTVTLRCDPISGHDNLYWYRRVMGKEIKFLLHFVKESKQDESGMPNNRFLAERTGGTYSTLKVQPAELEDSGVYFCASSQNVRGPYYNEQFFGPGTRLTVL.

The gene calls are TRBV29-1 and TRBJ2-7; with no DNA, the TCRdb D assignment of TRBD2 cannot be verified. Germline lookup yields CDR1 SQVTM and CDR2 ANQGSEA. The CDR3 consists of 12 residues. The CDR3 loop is CSVEAGSYEQYF.

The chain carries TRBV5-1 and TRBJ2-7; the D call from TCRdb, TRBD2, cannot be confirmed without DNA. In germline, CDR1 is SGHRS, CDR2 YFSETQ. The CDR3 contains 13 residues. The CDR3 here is CASSDAGLDEQYF.

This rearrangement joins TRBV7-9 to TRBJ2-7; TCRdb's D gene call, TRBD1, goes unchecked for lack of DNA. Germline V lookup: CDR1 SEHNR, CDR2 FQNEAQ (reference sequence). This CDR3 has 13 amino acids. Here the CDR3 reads CASSWTGGDEQYF.

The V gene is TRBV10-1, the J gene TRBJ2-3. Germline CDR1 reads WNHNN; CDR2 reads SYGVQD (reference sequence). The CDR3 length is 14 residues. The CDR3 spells CASSGGPNTDTQYF.

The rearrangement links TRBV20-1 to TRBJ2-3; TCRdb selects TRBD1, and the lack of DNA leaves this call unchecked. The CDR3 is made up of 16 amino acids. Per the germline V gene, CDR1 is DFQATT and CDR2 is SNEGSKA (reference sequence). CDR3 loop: CSASGVGGGPGDTQYF.

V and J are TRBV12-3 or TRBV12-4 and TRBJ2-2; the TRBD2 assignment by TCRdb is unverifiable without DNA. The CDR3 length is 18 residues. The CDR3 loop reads CASSRLAGEHRVAGELFF.